This is a list of T cell receptor beta chains from one sample in a study of cytomegalovirus exposure and HLA in healthy donors. The data were produced by immunoSEQ multiplex PCR, yet TCRdb's version contains in-frame clones alone and is incomplete. The table lists 150,000 to 200,000 clones, 75% to 80% of them singletons, with over 12% in the top ten. Source material: PBMCs. These receptors were obtained from a middle-aged man in good health and CMV-seropositive. CDR3s include the opening cysteine and the closing phenylalanine or tryptophan. Fields, in order: D gene, J gene, clone size, V gene, CDR3 protein, CDR3 DNA. A D gene is named only where the DNA matches it firmly. For some rows the clone size is stated as once, few or many, or as a class when expanded; others skip it.

d_gene: .; j_gene: TRBJ1-4; abundance: .; v_gene: TRBV11-2; CDR3aa: CASSSLGGVDEKLFF; CDR3nt: TGTGCCAGCAGCTCCCTCGGGGGAGTAGATGAAAAACTGTTTTTT
d_gene: TRBD1; j_gene: TRBJ1-6; abundance: .; v_gene: TRBV4-3; CDR3aa: CASSRQTGKNSPLHF; CDR3nt: TGCGCCAGCAGCCGACAGACAGGGAAGAATTCACCCCTCCACTTT
d_gene: .; j_gene: TRBJ1-1; abundance: .; v_gene: TRBV19; CDR3aa: CASTQGNTEAFF; CDR3nt: TGTGCCAGTACACAGGGGAACACTGAAGCTTTCTTT
d_gene: TRBD2; j_gene: TRBJ2-2; abundance: few; v_gene: TRBV28; CDR3aa: CASILTPGLAGGPNTGELFF; CDR3nt: TGTGCCAGCATCCTAACTCCGGGACTAGCGGGGGGCCCGAACACCGGGGAGCTGTTTTTT
d_gene: .; j_gene: TRBJ2-2; abundance: .; v_gene: TRBV28; CDR3aa: CASNRDPGELFF; CDR3nt: TGTGCCAGCAACAGGGATCCCGGGGAGCTGTTTTTT
d_gene: .; j_gene: TRBJ1-1; abundance: .; v_gene: TRBV7-6; CDR3aa: CASSLGALTEAFF; CDR3nt: TGTGCCAGCAGCTTAGGGGCGCTCACTGAAGCTTTCTTT
d_gene: TRBD1; j_gene: TRBJ1-1; abundance: .; v_gene: TRBV19; CDR3aa: CASSKRDRGRGTEAFF; CDR3nt: TGTGCCAGTAGTAAACGGGACAGGGGGCGAGGCACTGAAGCTTTCTTT
d_gene: TRBD2; j_gene: TRBJ2-1; abundance: .; v_gene: TRBV29-1; CDR3aa: CSVDIAGGNYNEQFF; CDR3nt: TGCAGCGTTGATATAGCGGGGGGCAATTACAATGAGCAGTTCTTC
d_gene: .; j_gene: TRBJ2-7; abundance: once; v_gene: TRBV27; CDR3aa: CASRAYEQYF; CDR3nt: TGTGCCAGCCGTGCCTACGAGCAGTACTTC
d_gene: .; j_gene: TRBJ1-5; abundance: .; v_gene: TRBV7-3; CDR3aa: CASSSDGGLGQPQHF; CDR3nt: TGTGCCAGCAGCTCCGACGGGGGTTTAGGTCAGCCCCAGCATTTT
d_gene: .; j_gene: TRBJ1-1; abundance: .; v_gene: TRBV5-1; CDR3aa: CASSLGLNTEAFF; CDR3nt: TGCGCCAGCAGCTTGGGGCTTAACACTGAAGCTTTCTTT
d_gene: TRBD1; j_gene: TRBJ2-5; abundance: .; v_gene: TRBV6-5; CDR3aa: CASSINRGRETQYF; CDR3nt: TGTGCCAGCAGTATTAACAGGGGTAGAGAGACCCAGTACTTC
d_gene: .; j_gene: TRBJ1-1; abundance: few; v_gene: TRBV29-1; CDR3aa: CSAAYSTEAFF; CDR3nt: TGCAGCGCCGCGTACTCTACTGAAGCTTTCTTT
d_gene: TRBD1; j_gene: TRBJ1-3; abundance: once; v_gene: TRBV30; CDR3aa: CAWSDGQGAAGNTIYF; CDR3nt: TGTGCCTGGAGTGACGGACAGGGGGCGGCTGGAAACACCATATATTTT
d_gene: .; j_gene: TRBJ1-5; abundance: .; v_gene: TRBV19; CDR3aa: CASSKGKQGNQPQHF; CDR3nt: TGTGCCAGTAGTAAAGGGAAACAGGGAAATCAGCCCCAGCATTTT
d_gene: TRBD2; j_gene: TRBJ2-1; abundance: .; v_gene: TRBV18; CDR3aa: CASSMTSGYNEQFF; CDR3nt: TGTGCCAGCTCAATGACTAGCGGTTACAATGAGCAGTTCTTC
d_gene: .; j_gene: TRBJ2-7; abundance: .; v_gene: TRBV7-9; CDR3aa: CASSLARQPYEQYF; CDR3nt: TGTGCCAGCAGCTTAGCGCGACAGCCCTACGAGCAGTACTTC
d_gene: TRBD2; j_gene: TRBJ2-3; abundance: few; v_gene: TRBV7-2; CDR3aa: CASSPRLAGGLSDTQYF; CDR3nt: TGTGCCAGCAGCCCTCGACTAGCGGGGGGGCTTTCAGATACGCAGTATTTT